The rows below give T cell receptor beta chains drawn from one sample of a study of siplizumab effects on memory and regulatory T cells. Produced via immunoSEQ multiplex PCR; TCRdb's table is partial and in-frame only. Altogether 50,000 or so clones are present, roughly 87% being singletons, with the ten largest covering roughly 0.35%. The sequenced sample consisted of naive CD8+ T cells sorted from blood. The receptors here all came from a human donor in good health. The CDR3 runs from the conserved cysteine through the conserved F or W. The D gene is left open where the match is weak. Not every row has a clone size; where given, it reads once, few, many or a size class.

clone_size: NA; j_call: TRBJ2-3; v_call: TRBV7-9; d_call: NA; cdr3_aa: CASSWGASITDTQYF; cdr3_nt: TGTGCCAGCAGCTGGGGGGCTTCGATCACAGATACGCAGTATTTT
clone_size: NA; j_call: TRBJ1-1; v_call: TRBV4-1; d_call: NA; cdr3_aa: CASSHQGTEAFF; cdr3_nt: TGCGCCAGCAGCCATCAGGGGACTGAAGCTTTCTTT
clone_size: NA; j_call: TRBJ1-2; v_call: TRBV5-6; d_call: NA; cdr3_aa: CASSSPRDNYGYTF; cdr3_nt: TGTGCCAGCAGCTCACCCAGGGATAACTATGGCTACACCTTC
clone_size: NA; j_call: TRBJ2-7; v_call: TRBV27; d_call: NA; cdr3_aa: CASSSGTKLYEQYF; cdr3_nt: TGTGCCAGCAGTTCCGGGACAAAACTCTACGAGCAGTACTTC
clone_size: NA; j_call: TRBJ1-2; v_call: TRBV7-9; d_call: NA; cdr3_aa: CASSSSLTMNYGYTF; cdr3_nt: TGTGCCAGCAGCTCCTCTCTTACGATGAACTATGGCTACACCTTC
clone_size: NA; j_call: TRBJ2-7; v_call: TRBV14; d_call: NA; cdr3_aa: CASSPRGSYGYEQYF; cdr3_nt: TGTGCCAGCAGCCCCAGAGGGAGTTACGGGTACGAGCAGTACTTC
clone_size: NA; j_call: TRBJ2-1; v_call: TRBV5-6; d_call: NA; cdr3_aa: CASSFLERAASYNEQFF; cdr3_nt: TGTGCCAGCAGCTTCTTAGAGCGGGCGGCCTCCTACAATGAGCAGTTCTTC
clone_size: NA; j_call: TRBJ1-1; v_call: TRBV5-1; d_call: NA; cdr3_aa: CASSEGNTEAFF; cdr3_nt: TGCGCCAGCAGCGAGGGTAACACTGAAGCTTTCTTT
clone_size: NA; j_call: TRBJ1-2; v_call: TRBV19; d_call: TRBD1; cdr3_aa: CASSGGTGDGYTF; cdr3_nt: TGTGCCAGTAGTGGAGGGACAGGGGATGGCTACACCTTC
clone_size: NA; j_call: TRBJ2-2; v_call: TRBV27; d_call: TRBD2; cdr3_aa: CASSLIGTSGSVGELFF; cdr3_nt: TGTGCCAGCAGTTTAATCGGGACTAGCGGGAGTGTCGGGGAGCTGTTTTTT
clone_size: NA; j_call: TRBJ2-1; v_call: TRBV7-9; d_call: NA; cdr3_aa: CATLGGEGNEQFF; cdr3_nt: TGTGCCACCCTAGGGGGAGAGGGGAATGAGCAGTTCTTC
clone_size: NA; j_call: TRBJ2-3; v_call: TRBV27; d_call: TRBD2; cdr3_aa: CASSLSGGSTDTQYF; cdr3_nt: TGTGCCAGCAGTTTGAGCGGGGGGAGCACAGATACGCAGTATTTT
clone_size: NA; j_call: TRBJ2-7; v_call: TRBV5-1; d_call: NA; cdr3_aa: CASSPAVVFSYEQYF; cdr3_nt: TGCGCCAGCAGCCCCGCCGTGGTCTTCTCCTACGAGCAGTACTTC
clone_size: NA; j_call: TRBJ2-7; v_call: TRBV19; d_call: TRBD1; cdr3_aa: CASSAWDRDYEQYF; cdr3_nt: TGTGCCAGTAGTGCATGGGACAGGGACTACGAGCAGTACTTC
clone_size: NA; j_call: TRBJ1-2; v_call: TRBV4-1; d_call: NA; cdr3_aa: CASSPRGGGNYGYTF; cdr3_nt: TGCGCCAGCAGCCCGAGGGGAGGGGGGAACTATGGCTACACCTTC
clone_size: NA; j_call: TRBJ2-7; v_call: TRBV9; d_call: TRBD2; cdr3_aa: CASSPRLAGTYEQYF; cdr3_nt: TGTGCCAGCAGCCCCCGCCTAGCGGGAACCTACGAGCAGTACTTC
clone_size: NA; j_call: TRBJ2-7; v_call: TRBV5-4; d_call: TRBD1; cdr3_aa: CASSPETGEGYEQYF; cdr3_nt: TGTGCCAGCAGCCCGGAGACAGGGGAAGGGTACGAGCAGTACTTC
clone_size: NA; j_call: TRBJ2-1; v_call: TRBV10-1; d_call: NA; cdr3_aa: CASSELAGDNEQFF; cdr3_nt: TGCGCCAGCAGTGAGCTGGCGGGCGACAATGAGCAGTTCTTC
clone_size: NA; j_call: TRBJ2-7; v_call: TRBV7-3; d_call: NA; cdr3_aa: CASSFGGLGGEQYF; cdr3_nt: TGTGCCAGCAGCTTCGGAGGGCTCGGGGGCGAGCAGTACTTC
clone_size: NA; j_call: TRBJ1-2; v_call: TRBV19; d_call: TRBD1; cdr3_aa: CASGQGLYGYTF; cdr3_nt: TGTGCCAGCGGACAGGGGCTGTATGGCTACACCTTC
clone_size: NA; j_call: TRBJ2-5; v_call: TRBV6-1; d_call: NA; cdr3_aa: CASSEPYVPAETQYF; cdr3_nt: TGTGCCAGCAGTGAACCGTACGTGCCGGCAGAGACCCAGTACTTC
clone_size: NA; j_call: TRBJ2-2; v_call: TRBV15; d_call: NA; cdr3_aa: CATSRVDTYTGELFF; cdr3_nt: TGTGCCACCAGCAGAGTCGACACCTACACCGGGGAGCTGTTTTTT
clone_size: NA; j_call: TRBJ2-7; v_call: TRBV7-8; d_call: NA; cdr3_aa: CASSPLTVTYEQYF; cdr3_nt: TGTGCCAGCAGCCCCCTCACCGTGACCTACGAGCAGTACTTC
clone_size: NA; j_call: TRBJ2-7; v_call: TRBV9; d_call: TRBD2; cdr3_aa: CASSAEGLAGGDEQYF; cdr3_nt: TGTGCCAGCAGCGCCGAGGGACTAGCGGGAGGGGACGAGCAGTACTTC
clone_size: NA; j_call: TRBJ2-5; v_call: TRBV28; d_call: TRBD1; cdr3_aa: CASSPETGLQETQYF; cdr3_nt: TGTGCCAGCAGTCCCGAGACAGGGCTCCAAGAGACCCAGTACTTC
clone_size: NA; j_call: TRBJ2-7; v_call: TRBV20-1; d_call: TRBD1; cdr3_aa: CSGRDSYEQYF; cdr3_nt: TGCAGTGGCCGGGACAGCTACGAGCAGTACTTC
clone_size: NA; j_call: TRBJ1-1; v_call: TRBV6-5; d_call: NA; cdr3_aa: CASSPGGNTEAFF; cdr3_nt: TGTGCCAGCAGTCCGGGAGGGAACACTGAAGCTTTCTTT
clone_size: once; j_call: TRBJ2-7; v_call: TRBV5-1; d_call: TRBD2; cdr3_aa: CASSAGVGGDEQYF; cdr3_nt: TGCGCCAGCAGCGCGGGGGTCGGGGGGGACGAGCAGTACTTC
clone_size: once; j_call: TRBJ1-2; v_call: TRBV11-1; d_call: NA; cdr3_aa: CASTPPDGGYGYTF; cdr3_nt: TGTGCCAGCACCCCCCCCGACGGCGGGTATGGCTACACCTTC
clone_size: NA; j_call: TRBJ2-1; v_call: TRBV7-8; d_call: TRBD2; cdr3_aa: CASSRHRLSGGDEQFF; cdr3_nt: TGTGCCAGCAGCCGTCACCGACTCTCGGGAGGAGATGAGCAGTTCTTC
clone_size: NA; j_call: TRBJ2-7; v_call: TRBV7-9; d_call: NA; cdr3_aa: CASSPVGGISDEQYF; cdr3_nt: TGTGCCAGCAGCCCCGTTGGGGGTATCTCCGACGAGCAGTACTTC
clone_size: NA; j_call: TRBJ1-3; v_call: TRBV18; d_call: NA; cdr3_aa: CASSLEDRNTIYF; cdr3_nt: TGTGCCAGCTCACTGGAAGACAGAAACACCATATATTTT
clone_size: NA; j_call: TRBJ2-1; v_call: TRBV19; d_call: TRBD2; cdr3_aa: CASSYYSGRAAFF; cdr3_nt: TGTGCCAGTAGTTACTATAGCGGGAGGGCGGCGTTCTTC
clone_size: NA; j_call: TRBJ2-7; v_call: TRBV7-9; d_call: NA; cdr3_aa: CASSLIDYEQYF; cdr3_nt: TGTGCCAGCAGCTTAATTGACTACGAGCAGTACTTC
clone_size: NA; j_call: TRBJ1-2; v_call: TRBV27; d_call: NA; cdr3_aa: CASSWSPFGDYGYTF; cdr3_nt: TGTGCCAGCAGTTGGAGCCCGTTCGGAGACTATGGCTACACCTTC
clone_size: NA; j_call: TRBJ2-3; v_call: TRBV14; d_call: NA; cdr3_aa: CASSHASDTQYF; cdr3_nt: TGTGCCAGCAGCCACGCGTCAGATACGCAGTATTTT
clone_size: once; j_call: TRBJ2-4; v_call: TRBV7-9; d_call: NA; cdr3_aa: CASSPTMGPKNIQYF; cdr3_nt: TGTGCCAGCAGCCCGACGATGGGACCCAAAAACATTCAGTACTTC